This TCR beta chain came from a study of blood T cell repertoires in COVID-19. The germline gives CDR1 SGHTA, CDR2 FQGNSA. With 5 bases removed from V and 4 bases from J, the gap between germline ends came to 17 bases. The CDR3 is 15 amino acids. The assay was immunoSEQ multiplex PCR, and TCRdb's table has in-frame clones only and misses some. This sample has hundreds of thousands of clones; about 90% occur once, and the top ten carry 0.87%. This clonotype was obtained from a man over 45 who had been exposed to COVID-19. The rearrangement uses TRBV7-2 and TRBJ1-2; no definite D call. Sequenced sample: PBMCs or T cells enriched from blood (not recorded which). This CDR3 reads CASSPRNAAFYGYTF. Here the CDR3 DNA reads TGTGCCAGCAGCCCACGCAATGCGGCTTTCTATGGCTACACCTTC. The entire variable domain, with the rest obtained from reference TRBV7-2 and TRBJ1-2, is as follows: GAGVSQSPSNKVTEKGKDVELRCDPISGHTALYWYRQSLGQGLEFLIYFQGNSAPDKSGLPSDRFSAERTGGSVSTLTIQRTQQEDSAVYLCASSPRNAAFYGYTFGSGTRLTVV.